The 26 T cell receptor beta chains reported below all come from one sample, sequenced in a study of T-cell reconstitution after alpha-beta-depleted transplantation in children. For TCRbeta, the library was prepared with unique molecular identifiers. TCRdb reprocessed the PCR reads via MiXCR and lists one record per CDR3 protein. The sample comprises 230,000 or so distinct CDR3 sequences, around 9.7% of which are singletons, and 5% to 5.5% rests with the top ten. Here the sequenced sample was PBMCs from the stem cell graft donor, taken from the stem cell graft. The receptors stem from a human donor who donated a stem cell graft to a child with SCID.

This clonotype was recorded at least ten times. The chain links TRBV20-1 to TRBJ2-5; no firm D call. The CDR3 sequence is 12 residues long. V was trimmed by 6 bases and J by 5 bases, leaving 13 bases between them. CDR1 and CDR2 (germline): DFQATT, SNEGSKA (reference sequence). CDR3 bases: TGCAGTGCCCACCCCGATCGGGAGACCCAGTACTTC. Translated, it gives CSAHPDRETQYF.

This clonotype was counted many times. The J gene is TRBJ1-2, the V gene TRBV5-1; TRBD1 agrees at 7 bases. Germline-derived CDR1 and CDR2 are SGHRS and YFSETQ. V lost 0 bases to trimming and J lost 3 bases; unmatched junction nucleotides: 5. The CDR3 spans 15 residues. CDR3 residues: CASSLGQGLDYGYTF. CDR3 bases: TGCGCCAGCAGCTTGGGACAGGGTTTGGACTATGGCTACACCTTC.

This clonotype was recorded at least ten times. V gene TRBV15 combines with J gene TRBJ2-1, with 7 bases lining up with TRBD1. This CDR3 has 18 residues. The junction had 8 bases not matched to a gene; V was cut back by 0 bases and J by 0 bases. Germline values: CDR1 LNHNV, CDR2 YYDKDF (reference sequence). The CDR3 sequence is CATSREGETGASYNEQFF. Written as DNA, the CDR3 is TGTGCCACCAGCAGAGAAGGGGAAACAGGGGCCTCCTACAATGAGCAGTTCTTC. Using reference TRBV15 and TRBJ2-1 for the parts outside the CDR3, the full variable domain is DAMVIQNPRYQVTQFGKPVTLSCSQTLNHNVMYWYQQKSSQAPKLLFHYYDKDFNNEADTPDNFQSRRPNTSFCFLDIRSPGLGDTAMYLCATSREGETGASYNEQFFGPGTRLTVL.

At least ten counts were recorded for this clonotype. This CDR3 is CSVEGLAGIGGTDTQYF. As DNA, the CDR3 is TGCAGCGTGGAGGGTCTAGCGGGGATAGGTGGCACAGATACGCAGTATTTT. The V gene is TRBV29-1, the J gene TRBJ2-3; 9 bases match TRBD2. The V gene end was trimmed by 6 bases and the J gene end by 1 base; junction bases not matched to a gene: 14. CDR1 SQVTM and CDR2 ANQGSEA come from the germline V gene. CDR3 length equals 17 residues.

This clonotype was observed many times. The CDR3 sequence: CSGDSADGNNEQFF. The CDR3 DNA reads TGCAGCGGGGACTCAGCGGACGGGAACAATGAGCAGTTCTTC. The chain carries TRBV29-1 and TRBJ2-1; the D gene is possibly TRBD2 (6 bases). Trimming took 7 bases from V and 5 from J, leaving 18 bases between them. The CDR3 covers 14 residues. Per germline, CDR1 SQVTM and CDR2 ANQGSEA.

This clonotype was recorded at least ten times. The genes are TRBV5-1 and TRBJ2-2; D remains unclear. V shed 0 bases and J shed 0 bases, with 3 bases lying between them. This CDR3 has 14 amino acids. In germline, CDR1 is SGHRS, CDR2 YFSETQ. The CDR3 sequence is CASSLGPNTGELFF. The CDR3 DNA reads as TGCGCCAGCAGCTTGGGTCCGAACACCGGGGAGCTGTTTTTT. Filled out from reference TRBV5-1 and TRBJ2-2, the complete variable domain reads KAGVTQTPRYLIKTRGQQVTLSCSPISGHRSVSWYQQTPGQGLQFLFEYFSETQRNKGNFPGRFSGRQFSNSRSEMNVSTLELGDSALYLCASSLGPNTGELFFGEGSRLTVL.

This clonotype has a count of ten or more. The chain couples TRBV7-8 to TRBJ1-1, with TRBD1 as a possible D gene (5 bases). The CDR3 runs to 14 residues. The V and J ends lost 6 bases and 1 base respectively, with 12 bases between them. Germline V gene sequence: CDR1 SGHVS, CDR2 FQNEAQ. The CDR3 DNA is TGTGCCAGCAGGATCAGGGAAGGGAACACTGAAGCTTTCTTT. This codes for CASRIREGNTEAFF.

This clonotype was seen many times. The gene calls are TRBV7-6 and TRBJ1-1; no clear D gene. The V gene's germline CDR1 is SGHVS and CDR2 FNYEAQ. This CDR3 has 15 residues. V shed 2 bases and J shed 0 bases, with 10 bases lying between them. CDR3 sequence: CASSLSPSMNTEAFF. In DNA form, the CDR3 reads TGTGCCAGCAGCTTATCGCCAAGTATGAACACTGAAGCTTTCTTT.

Remarks on this clonotype: At one boundary the junction diverges from the germline segment, which might be a read error. The CDR3 region is CASSLDGLNQPQHF. The CDR3 DNA follows: TGCGCCAGCAGCTTGGACGGGCTCAATCAACCCCAGCATTTT. This chain uses TRBV5-1 with TRBJ1-5; D is unclear. Looked up from germline, CDR1 is SGHRS and CDR2 is YFSETQ. This CDR3 is 14 amino acids long.

Points on this clonotype: Just one base apart from a much larger clone, this may be a read error. V and J are TRBV7-2 and TRBJ2-3; D possibly matches TRBD1 or TRBD2 (5 bases each). The CDR3 covers 14 residues. The V gene lost 3 bases and the J gene lost 5 bases, with 12 bases spanning the gap. CDR1 is SGHTA and CDR2 is FQGNSA in the germline V gene. CDR3 protein: CASSFTARGDTQYF. The CDR3 bases are TGTGCCAGCAGCTTTACGGCGAGGGGAGATACGCAGTATTTT.

In this sample, this clonotype turned up many times. The chain carries TRBV12-3 or TRBV12-4 and TRBJ2-7, with TRBD2 matching 9 bases. This CDR3 comprises 14 residues. V was clipped by 7 bases and J by 2 bases; unmatched bases: 6. The CDR3, as DNA: TGTGCCAGCATGGGGGCTAGCGGGGCCTACGAGCAGTACTTC. Protein sequence: CASMGASGAYEQYF.

On this clonotype itself: A much larger clone differs from this one at a single base, so this may be a read error. CDR3 in DNA: TGTGCCAGCAGTTTAGAGGGGGGGGGCTTCTTCGAGCAGTACTTC. This codes for CASSLEGGGFFEQYF. The rearrangement joins TRBV28 to TRBJ2-7; possible D gene TRBD2, 7 bases. The CDR3 loop spans 15 amino acids. With 2 bases removed from V and 6 bases from J, the gap between germline ends came to 17 bases. Germline V gene sequence: CDR1 MDHEN, CDR2 SYDVKM.

This clonotype was recorded many times. This rearrangement joins TRBV6-1 to TRBJ2-1; TRBD1 aligns across 7 bases. The CDR3 consists of 14 residues. The germline gives CDR1 MNHNS, CDR2 SASEGT. Trimming took 5 bases from V and 3 from J; bases not matched to a gene: 4. The DNA of the CDR3 is TGTGCCAGCAGTCGACAGGGAAGCTACAATGAGCAGTTCTTC. This sequence encodes CASSRQGSYNEQFF.

This clonotype was seen more than once but under ten times. The chain joins TRBV6-6 to TRBJ2-2, with D uncertain. V gave up 3 bases and J gave up 4 bases, with 3 bases separating them. The CDR3 covers 12 residues. The germline V gene has CDR1 MNHNY and CDR2 SVGAGI (reference sequence). As DNA, the CDR3 is TGTGCCAGCAGTTATTTCACCGGGGAGCTGTTTTTT. It yields the protein CASSYFTGELFF.

This clonotype has at least ten counts. The rearrangement uses TRBV6-1 and TRBJ1-4; tentative D call: TRBD1 (5 bases). CDR1 is MNHNS and CDR2 is SASEGT in the germline V gene. V was trimmed by 9 bases and J by 7 bases, leaving 15 bases between them. The CDR3 runs 13 residues. The CDR3: CASGTPGAEKLFF. DNA for the CDR3: TGTGCCAGTGGGACGCCCGGGGCTGAAAAACTGTTTTTT.

This clonotype was recorded many times. The rearrangement joins TRBV5-1 to TRBJ2-7, with unresolved D. V shed 3 bases and J shed 2 bases, with 9 bases lying between them. The CDR3 extends over 13 amino acids. CDR1 is SGHRS, CDR2 YFSETQ, per germline. Here the CDR3 DNA reads TGCGCCAGCAGCTCGACACCAACCTACGAGCAGTACTTC. Translated, it gives CASSSTPTYEQYF.

This clonotype was counted at least ten times. The V and J genes are TRBV12-3 or TRBV12-4 and TRBJ1-5; D gene ambiguous. V was clipped by 8 bases and J by 0 bases, with 8 bases between them. This CDR3 spans 13 amino acids. CDR3 DNA: TGTGCCAGCGCGGGGTATAGCAATCAGCCCCAGCATTTT. Translation: CASAGYSNQPQHF.

The V gene is TRBV20-1, the J gene TRBJ2-1; 8 nucleotides line up with TRBD1. After removal of 1 base from V and 6 bases from J, the junction contained 8 bases not matched to a gene. The CDR3 loop spans 15 amino acids. CDR1 is DFQATT and CDR2 is SNEGSKA in the germline V gene (reference sequence). The CDR3 spells CSARVQGQGANEQFF. The CDR3 region has the DNA TGCAGTGCTAGAGTCCAAGGGCAGGGGGCCAATGAGCAGTTCTTC.

This clonotype showed up just a few times. The chain combines TRBV5-1 with TRBJ1-2; TRBD1 aligns across 8 bases. The J segment lost 3 bases and the V segment lost 0 bases, leaving 4 bases of the junction unmatched. The CDR3 has 15 residues. In germline, CDR1 is SGHRS, CDR2 YFSETQ. The CDR3 bases are TGCGCCAGCAGCTTGGACCCAGGGGGCGACTATGGCTACACCTTC. Protein product: CASSLDPGGDYGYTF.

This clonotype was detected many times. The chain employs TRBV5-1 and TRBJ2-5; D is unclear. Per the germline V gene, CDR1 is SGHRS and CDR2 is YFSETQ. V was cut by 0 bases and J by 2 bases, with 8 bases left in between. The CDR3 runs 14 residues. The CDR3 DNA is TGCGCCAGCAGCTTGGCCAGTTGGCAAGAGACCCAGTACTTC. Its protein product is CASSLASWQETQYF.

This clonotype was counted at least ten times. This chain links TRBV7-9 with TRBJ2-6, with 7 bases aligning to TRBD2. Germline CDR1 reads SEHNR; CDR2 reads FQNEAQ (reference sequence). This CDR3 has 16 residues. V trimming: 1 base; J trimming: 2 bases; junction bases outside the gene matches: 2. CDR3 sequence: CASSLVGRAGANVLTF. The CDR3 DNA sequence: TGTGCCAGCAGCTTAGTAGGGAGGGCTGGGGCCAACGTCCTGACTTTC.

This clonotype was seen ten or more times. The chain employs TRBV20-1 and TRBJ1-6; tentative D call: TRBD1 (6 bases). The CDR3 spans 11 residues. The germline V and J ends were trimmed by 7 bases and 7 bases, with 8 bases remaining between them. Per the germline V gene, CDR1 is DFQATT and CDR2 is SNEGSKA (reference sequence). Written as DNA, the CDR3 is TGCAGTGTCGGACAGAATTCACCCCTCCACTTT. Protein product: CSVGQNSPLHF.

This clonotype came up many times. The chain carries TRBV6-5 and TRBJ1-4; 8 bases agree with TRBD1. V lost 2 bases, J lost 4 bases, and 3 bases stayed unmatched. Germline V gene lookup returns CDR1 MNHEY and CDR2 SVGAGI. The CDR3 contains 15 residues. CDR3 region: CASSYGQGFNEKLFF. The CDR3 DNA reads TGTGCCAGCAGTTACGGACAGGGCTTTAATGAAAAACTGTTTTTT.

The sample holds many counts of this clonotype. The chain employs TRBV5-1 and TRBJ1-5, with D unresolved. V was cut by 0 bases and J by 3 bases, with 10 bases left in between. This CDR3 spans 15 amino acids. Germline V lookup: CDR1 SGHRS, CDR2 YFSETQ. The CDR3 region has the DNA TGCGCCAGCAGCTTGGACGGAGGACTCAATCAGCCCCAGCATTTT. Amino acid sequence: CASSLDGGLNQPQHF.

This clonotype was recorded many times. For the CDR3, the DNA is TGCGCCAGCAGCTTGGGGGCTATCCCACTCGGGTACAATGAGCAGTTCTTC. It codes for CASSLGAIPLGYNEQFF. The chain combines TRBV5-1 with TRBJ2-1; D uncertain. This CDR3 comprises 17 residues. Trimming left V 0 bases short and J 4 bases short, with 17 bases between. Germline V CDR1 and CDR2: SGHRS, YFSETQ.

This clonotype was detected many times. The rearrangement links TRBV5-1 to TRBJ1-1; D call uncertain. This CDR3 comprises 17 residues. The V gene's germline CDR1 is SGHRS and CDR2 YFSETQ. V lost 0 bases, J lost 1 base, and 16 bases lay in between. The CDR3 here is CASSLVGFAPRNTEAFF. For the CDR3, the DNA is TGCGCCAGCAGCTTGGTTGGGTTTGCCCCACGGAACACTGAAGCTTTCTTT.